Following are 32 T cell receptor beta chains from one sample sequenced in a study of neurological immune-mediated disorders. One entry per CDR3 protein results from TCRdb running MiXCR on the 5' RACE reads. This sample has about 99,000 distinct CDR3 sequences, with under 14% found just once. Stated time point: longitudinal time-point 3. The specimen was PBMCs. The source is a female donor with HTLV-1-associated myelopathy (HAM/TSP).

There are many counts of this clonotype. CDR3 bases: TGCAGTGCTAACGGGGCCGGTGGGGCCAACGTCCTGACTTTC. As protein: CSANGAGGANVLTF. The V gene is TRBV20-1, the J gene TRBJ2-6; the D call may be TRBD1 or TRBD2 (5 bases each). The CDR3 spans 14 residues. The germline V and J ends were trimmed by 4 bases and 3 bases, with 10 bases remaining between them. CDR1 is DFQATT, CDR2 SNEGSKA, per germline (reference sequence).

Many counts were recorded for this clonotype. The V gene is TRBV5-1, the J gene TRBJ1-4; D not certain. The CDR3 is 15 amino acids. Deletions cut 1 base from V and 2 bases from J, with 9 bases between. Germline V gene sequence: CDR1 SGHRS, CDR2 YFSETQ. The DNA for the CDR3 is TGCGCCAGCAGCTTGAGCCCCAGGACTAATGAAAAACTGTTTTTT. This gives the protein CASSLSPRTNEKLFF.

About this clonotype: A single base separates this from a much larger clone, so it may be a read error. CDR3 bases: TGTGCCAGCAGCTCCACACCCCGTAATCAGCCCCAGCATTTT. Translating it yields CASSSTPRNQPQHF. J is TRBJ1-5 and V is TRBV7-2; D remains ambiguous. This CDR3 is 14 amino acids long. Germline CDR1 reads SGHTA; CDR2 reads FQGNSA. With 4 bases removed from V and 4 bases from J, the gap between germline ends came to 11 bases.

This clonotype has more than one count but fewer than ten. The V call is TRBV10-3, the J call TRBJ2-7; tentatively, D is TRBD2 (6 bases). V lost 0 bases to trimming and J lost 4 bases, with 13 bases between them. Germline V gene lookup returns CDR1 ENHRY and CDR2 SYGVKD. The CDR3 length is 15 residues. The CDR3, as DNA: TGTGCCATCAGTGAGTCGGAGGGGCGCGTGTACGAGCAGTACTTC. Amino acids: CAISESEGRVYEQYF.

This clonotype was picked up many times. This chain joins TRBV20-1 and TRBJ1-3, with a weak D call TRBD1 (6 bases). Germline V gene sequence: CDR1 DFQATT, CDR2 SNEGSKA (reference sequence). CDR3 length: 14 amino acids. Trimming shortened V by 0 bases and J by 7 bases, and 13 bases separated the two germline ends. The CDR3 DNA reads TGCAGTGCTAGAGAGGACAGCCGGGGTAACACCATATATTTT. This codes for CSAREDSRGNTIYF.

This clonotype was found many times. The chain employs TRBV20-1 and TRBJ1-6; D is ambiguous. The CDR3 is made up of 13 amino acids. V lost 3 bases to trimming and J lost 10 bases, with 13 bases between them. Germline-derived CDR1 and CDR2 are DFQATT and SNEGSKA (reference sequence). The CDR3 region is CSASLTIRSPLHF. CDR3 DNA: TGCAGTGCTAGTTTGACCATTAGGTCACCCCTCCACTTT.

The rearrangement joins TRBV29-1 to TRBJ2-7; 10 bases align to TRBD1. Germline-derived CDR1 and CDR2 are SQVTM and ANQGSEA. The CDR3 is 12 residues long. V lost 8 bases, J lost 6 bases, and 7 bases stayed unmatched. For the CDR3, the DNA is TGCAGCACCGGACAGGGGGTAGGCGAGCAGTACTTC. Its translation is CSTGQGVGEQYF.

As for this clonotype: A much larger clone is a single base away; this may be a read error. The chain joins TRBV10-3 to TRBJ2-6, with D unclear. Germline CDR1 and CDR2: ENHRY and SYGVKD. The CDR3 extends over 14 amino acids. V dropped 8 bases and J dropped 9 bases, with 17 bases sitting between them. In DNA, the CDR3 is TGTGCCATCTGTGGAGAAGGGCAAGTCAACGTCCTGACTTTC. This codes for CAICGEGQVNVLTF.

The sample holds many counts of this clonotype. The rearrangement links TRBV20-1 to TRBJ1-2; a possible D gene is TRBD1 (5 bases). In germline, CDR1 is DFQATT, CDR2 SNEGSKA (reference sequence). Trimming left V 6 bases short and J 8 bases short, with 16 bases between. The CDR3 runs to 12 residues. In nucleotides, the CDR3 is TGCAGTGCCAGACAGTCTTCGAGAGGCTACACCTTC. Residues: CSARQSSRGYTF.

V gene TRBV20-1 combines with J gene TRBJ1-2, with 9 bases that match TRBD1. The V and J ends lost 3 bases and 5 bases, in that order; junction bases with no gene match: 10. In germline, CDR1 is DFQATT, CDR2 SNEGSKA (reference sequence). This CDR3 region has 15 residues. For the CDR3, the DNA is TGCAGTGCTAGGAGGCACGAGACAGGGGGGTATGGCTACACCTTC. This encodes CSARRHETGGYGYTF.

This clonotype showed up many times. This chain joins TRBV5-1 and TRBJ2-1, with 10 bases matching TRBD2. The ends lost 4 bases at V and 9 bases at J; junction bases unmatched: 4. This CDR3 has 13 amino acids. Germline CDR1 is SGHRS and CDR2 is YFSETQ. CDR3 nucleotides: TGCGCCAGCAGCCTAAGCGGGGGGGGTGAGCAGTTCTTC. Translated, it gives CASSLSGGGEQFF.

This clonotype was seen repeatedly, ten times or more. CDR3 coding DNA: TGCAGTGCTAGACCTTTTTCATCTTCCCAGCCCCAGCATTTT. This codes for CSARPFSSSQPQHF. The rearrangement joins TRBV20-1 to TRBJ1-5; D unclear. CDR1 is DFQATT and CDR2 is SNEGSKA in the germline V gene (reference sequence). The V end was cut by 2 bases, the J end by 7 bases, with 15 bases between. The CDR3 consists of 14 residues.

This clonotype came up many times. The CDR3 sequence is CASSSLGSGVYNEQFF. The CDR3 DNA is TGCGCCAGCAGCTCTCTGGGGAGCGGGGTCTACAATGAGCAGTTCTTC. The rearrangement links TRBV5-1 to TRBJ2-1; 7 bases are shared with TRBD2. The CDR3 spans 16 residues. The germline V gene has CDR1 SGHRS and CDR2 YFSETQ. The junction had 9 bases not matched to a gene; V was cut back by 3 bases and J by 3 bases.

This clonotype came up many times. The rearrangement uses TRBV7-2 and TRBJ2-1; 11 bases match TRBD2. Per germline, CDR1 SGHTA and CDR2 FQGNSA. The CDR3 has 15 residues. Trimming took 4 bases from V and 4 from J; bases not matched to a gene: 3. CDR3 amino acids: CASSSSGGNYNEQFF. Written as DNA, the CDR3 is TGTGCCAGCAGCTCTAGCGGGGGGAATTACAATGAGCAGTTCTTC.

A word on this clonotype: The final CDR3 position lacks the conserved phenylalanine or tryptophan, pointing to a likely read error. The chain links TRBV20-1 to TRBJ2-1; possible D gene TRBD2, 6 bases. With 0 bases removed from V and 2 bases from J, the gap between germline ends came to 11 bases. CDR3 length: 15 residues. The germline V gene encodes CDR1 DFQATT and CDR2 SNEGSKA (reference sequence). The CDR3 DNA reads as TGCAGTGCTAGAGATACTAGCAACCCCTACAATGAGCAGTTCCTC. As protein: CSARDTSNPYNEQFL.

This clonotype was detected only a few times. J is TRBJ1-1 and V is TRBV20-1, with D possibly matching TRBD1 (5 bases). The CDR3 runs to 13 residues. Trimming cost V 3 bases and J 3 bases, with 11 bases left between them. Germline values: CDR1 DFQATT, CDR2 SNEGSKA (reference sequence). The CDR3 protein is CSARRGRDTEAFF. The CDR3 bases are TGCAGTGCTAGGCGGGGGAGGGACACTGAAGCTTTCTTT.

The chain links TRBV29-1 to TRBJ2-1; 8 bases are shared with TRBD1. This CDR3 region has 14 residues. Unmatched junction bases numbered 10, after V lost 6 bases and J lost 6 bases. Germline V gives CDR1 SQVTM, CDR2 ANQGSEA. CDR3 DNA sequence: TGCAGCGTGCTAGTGGACAGGGCCTTCAATGAGCAGTTCTTC. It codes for CSVLVDRAFNEQFF.

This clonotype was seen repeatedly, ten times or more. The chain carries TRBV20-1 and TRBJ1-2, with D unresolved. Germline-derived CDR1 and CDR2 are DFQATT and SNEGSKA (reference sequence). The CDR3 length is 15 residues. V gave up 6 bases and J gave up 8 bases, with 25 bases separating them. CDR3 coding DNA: TGCAGTGCCGACTACGGGAACGGCACAGCCCAGGGCTACACCTTC. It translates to CSADYGNGTAQGYTF.

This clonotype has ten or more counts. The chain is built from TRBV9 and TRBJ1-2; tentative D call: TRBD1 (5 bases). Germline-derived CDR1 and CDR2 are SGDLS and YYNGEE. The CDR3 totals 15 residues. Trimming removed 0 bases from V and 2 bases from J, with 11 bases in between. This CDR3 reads CASSVGRDRNYGYTF. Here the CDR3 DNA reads TGTGCCAGCAGCGTAGGTCGGGACCGGAACTATGGCTACACCTTC.

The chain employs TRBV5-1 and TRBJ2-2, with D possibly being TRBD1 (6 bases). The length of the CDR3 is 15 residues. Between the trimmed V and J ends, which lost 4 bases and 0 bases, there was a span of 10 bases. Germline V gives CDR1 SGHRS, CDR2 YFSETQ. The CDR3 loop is CASSGTLPNTGELFF. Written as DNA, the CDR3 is TGCGCCAGCAGCGGGACACTACCGAACACCGGGGAGCTGTTTTTT.

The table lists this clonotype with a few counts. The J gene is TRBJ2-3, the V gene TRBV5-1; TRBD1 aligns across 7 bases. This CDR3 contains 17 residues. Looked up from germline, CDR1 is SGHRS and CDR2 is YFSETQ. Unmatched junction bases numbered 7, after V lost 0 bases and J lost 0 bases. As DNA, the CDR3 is TGCGCCAGCAGCTTGGACAGGGGATCCCTTAGCACAGATACGCAGTATTTT. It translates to CASSLDRGSLSTDTQYF.

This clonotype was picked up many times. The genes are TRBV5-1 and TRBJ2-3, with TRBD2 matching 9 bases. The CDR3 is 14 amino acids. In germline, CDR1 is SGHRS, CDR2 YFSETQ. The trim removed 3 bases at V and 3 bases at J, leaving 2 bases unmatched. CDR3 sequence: CASSSSGGTDTQYF. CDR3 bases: TGCGCCAGCAGCTCGAGCGGGGGGACAGATACGCAGTATTTT.

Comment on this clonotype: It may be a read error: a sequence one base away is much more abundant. In DNA form, the CDR3 reads TGTGCCAGCAGTTTATTCTCCGGGGAGCTGTTTTTT. This codes for CASSLFSGELFF. The J gene is TRBJ2-2, the V gene TRBV27; no reliable D call. This CDR3 has 12 amino acids. The ends were cut back, 1 base at V and 6 bases at J, with 3 bases in the middle. Germline values: CDR1 MNHEY, CDR2 SMNVEV (reference sequence).

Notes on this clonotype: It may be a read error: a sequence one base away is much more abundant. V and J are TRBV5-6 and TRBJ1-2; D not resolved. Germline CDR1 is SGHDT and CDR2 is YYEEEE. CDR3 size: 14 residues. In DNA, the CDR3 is TGTGCCAGCAACTTGCGAGGAGCTAACTATGGCTACACCTTC. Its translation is CASNLRGANYGYTF.

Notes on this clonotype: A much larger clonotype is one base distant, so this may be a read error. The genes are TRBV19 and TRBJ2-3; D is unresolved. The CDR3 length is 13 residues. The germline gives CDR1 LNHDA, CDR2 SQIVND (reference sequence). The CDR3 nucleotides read TGTGCCAGTAGTATCCGTGGCACAGCTACGCAGTATTTT. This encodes CASSIRGTATQYF.

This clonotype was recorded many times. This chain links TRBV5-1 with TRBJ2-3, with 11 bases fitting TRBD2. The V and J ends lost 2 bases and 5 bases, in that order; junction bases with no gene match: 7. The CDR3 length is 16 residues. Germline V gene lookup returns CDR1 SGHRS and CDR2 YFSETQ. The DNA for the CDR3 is TGCGCCAGCAGCTTCGGTAGCGGGGGGGCCAGAGATACGCAGTATTTT. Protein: CASSFGSGGARDTQYF.

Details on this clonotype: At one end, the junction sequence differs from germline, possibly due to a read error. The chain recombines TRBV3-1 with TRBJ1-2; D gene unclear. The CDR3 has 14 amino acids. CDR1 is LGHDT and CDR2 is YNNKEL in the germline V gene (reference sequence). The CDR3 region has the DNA TGTTCCAGCAGCCAGGCAGACTCTAACTATGGCTACACCTTC. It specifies CSSSQADSNYGYTF.

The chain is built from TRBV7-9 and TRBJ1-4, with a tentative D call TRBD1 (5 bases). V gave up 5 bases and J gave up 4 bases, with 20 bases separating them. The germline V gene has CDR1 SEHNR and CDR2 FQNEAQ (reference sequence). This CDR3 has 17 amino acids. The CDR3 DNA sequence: TGTGCCAGCAGCCCCCAGCATATAGGGGTAGGTAATGAAAAACTGTTTTTT. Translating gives CASSPQHIGVGNEKLFF.

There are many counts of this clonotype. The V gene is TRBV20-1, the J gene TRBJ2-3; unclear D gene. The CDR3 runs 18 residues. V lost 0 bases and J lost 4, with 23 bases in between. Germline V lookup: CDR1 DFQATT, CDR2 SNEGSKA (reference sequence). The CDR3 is CSARDRSWARLGPDTQYF. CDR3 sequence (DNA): TGCAGTGCTAGAGATCGTTCATGGGCCCGCCTTGGGCCAGATACGCAGTATTTT.

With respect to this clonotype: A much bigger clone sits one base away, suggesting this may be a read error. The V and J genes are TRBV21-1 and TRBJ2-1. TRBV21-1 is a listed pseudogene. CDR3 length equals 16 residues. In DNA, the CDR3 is TGTGCCACCAGCAAGGAGAAGGGGGCCCCTACAGATGAGCAGTTCTTC. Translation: CATSKEKGAPTDEQFF.

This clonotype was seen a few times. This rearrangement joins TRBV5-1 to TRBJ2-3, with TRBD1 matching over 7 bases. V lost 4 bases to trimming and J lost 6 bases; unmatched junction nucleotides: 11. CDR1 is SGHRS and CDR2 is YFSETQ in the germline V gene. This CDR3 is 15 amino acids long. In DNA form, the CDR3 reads TGCGCCAGCAGCCTGGGGGACAGTTTTTTTGATACGCAGTATTTT. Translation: CASSLGDSFFDTQYF. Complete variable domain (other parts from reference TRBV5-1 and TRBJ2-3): KAGVTQTPRYLIKTRGQQVTLSCSPISGHRSVSWYQQTPGQGLQFLFEYFSETQRNKGNFPGRFSGRQFSNSRSEMNVSTLELGDSALYLCASSLGDSFFDTQYFGPGTRLTVL.

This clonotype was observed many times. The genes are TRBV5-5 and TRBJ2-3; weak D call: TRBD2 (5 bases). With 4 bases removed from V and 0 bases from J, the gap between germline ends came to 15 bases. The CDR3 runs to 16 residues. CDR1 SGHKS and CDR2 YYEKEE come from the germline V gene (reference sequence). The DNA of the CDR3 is TGTGCCAGCAGCCCCTACCGGGAACAAAGCACAGATACGCAGTATTTT. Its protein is CASSPYREQSTDTQYF.